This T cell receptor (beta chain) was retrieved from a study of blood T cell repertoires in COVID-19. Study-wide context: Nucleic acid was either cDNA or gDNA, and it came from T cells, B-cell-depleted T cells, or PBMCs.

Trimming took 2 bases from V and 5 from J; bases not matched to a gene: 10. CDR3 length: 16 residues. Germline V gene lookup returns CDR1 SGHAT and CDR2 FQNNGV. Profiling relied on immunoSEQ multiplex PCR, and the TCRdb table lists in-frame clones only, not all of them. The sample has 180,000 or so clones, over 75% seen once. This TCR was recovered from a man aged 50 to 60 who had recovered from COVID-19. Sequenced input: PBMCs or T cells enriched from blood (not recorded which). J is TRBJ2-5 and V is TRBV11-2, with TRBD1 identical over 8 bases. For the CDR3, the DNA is TGTGCCAGCAGCTTATACCTTAGCAGGGGGCGTGAGACCCAGTACTTC. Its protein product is CASSLYLSRGRETQYF.